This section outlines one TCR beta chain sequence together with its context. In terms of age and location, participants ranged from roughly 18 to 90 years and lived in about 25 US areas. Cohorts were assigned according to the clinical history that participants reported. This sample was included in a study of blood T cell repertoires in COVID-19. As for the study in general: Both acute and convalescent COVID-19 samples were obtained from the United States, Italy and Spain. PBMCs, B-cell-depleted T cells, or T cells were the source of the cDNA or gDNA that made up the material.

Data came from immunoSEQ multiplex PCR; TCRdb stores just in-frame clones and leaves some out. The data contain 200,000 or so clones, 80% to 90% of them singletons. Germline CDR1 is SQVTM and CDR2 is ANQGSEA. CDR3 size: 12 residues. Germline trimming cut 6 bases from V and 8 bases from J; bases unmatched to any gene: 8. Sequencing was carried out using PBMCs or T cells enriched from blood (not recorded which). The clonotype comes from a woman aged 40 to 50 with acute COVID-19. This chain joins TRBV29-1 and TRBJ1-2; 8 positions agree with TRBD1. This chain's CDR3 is CSVVTGENGYTF. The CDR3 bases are TGCAGCGTCGTGACAGGGGAGAACGGCTACACCTTC.